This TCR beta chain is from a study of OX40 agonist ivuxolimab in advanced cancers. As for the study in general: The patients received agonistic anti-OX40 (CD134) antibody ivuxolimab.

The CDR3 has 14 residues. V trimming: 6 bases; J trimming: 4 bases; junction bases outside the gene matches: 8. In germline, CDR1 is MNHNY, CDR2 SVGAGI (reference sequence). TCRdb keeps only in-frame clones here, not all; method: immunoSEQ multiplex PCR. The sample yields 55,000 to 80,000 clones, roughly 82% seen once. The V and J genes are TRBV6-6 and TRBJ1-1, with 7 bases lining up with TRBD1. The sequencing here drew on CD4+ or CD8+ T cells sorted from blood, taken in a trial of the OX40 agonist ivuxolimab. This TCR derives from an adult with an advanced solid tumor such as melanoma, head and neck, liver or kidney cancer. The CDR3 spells CASSSLTGATEAFF. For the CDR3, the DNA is TGTGCCAGCAGCTCGCTAACAGGGGCCACTGAAGCTTTCTTT.